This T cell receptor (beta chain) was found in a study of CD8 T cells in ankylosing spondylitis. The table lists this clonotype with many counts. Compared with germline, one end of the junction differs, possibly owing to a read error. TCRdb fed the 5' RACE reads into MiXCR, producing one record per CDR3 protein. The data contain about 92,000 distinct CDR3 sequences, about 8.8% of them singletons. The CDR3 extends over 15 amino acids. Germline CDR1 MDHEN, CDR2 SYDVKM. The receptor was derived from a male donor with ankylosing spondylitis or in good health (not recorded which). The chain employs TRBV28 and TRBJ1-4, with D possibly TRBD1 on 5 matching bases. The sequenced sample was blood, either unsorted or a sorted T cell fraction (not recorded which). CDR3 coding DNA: TGTGCCAGCAGTCTCTCTCCGGGACCTAACGAAAAACTGTTTTTT. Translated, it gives CASSLSPGPNEKLFF.